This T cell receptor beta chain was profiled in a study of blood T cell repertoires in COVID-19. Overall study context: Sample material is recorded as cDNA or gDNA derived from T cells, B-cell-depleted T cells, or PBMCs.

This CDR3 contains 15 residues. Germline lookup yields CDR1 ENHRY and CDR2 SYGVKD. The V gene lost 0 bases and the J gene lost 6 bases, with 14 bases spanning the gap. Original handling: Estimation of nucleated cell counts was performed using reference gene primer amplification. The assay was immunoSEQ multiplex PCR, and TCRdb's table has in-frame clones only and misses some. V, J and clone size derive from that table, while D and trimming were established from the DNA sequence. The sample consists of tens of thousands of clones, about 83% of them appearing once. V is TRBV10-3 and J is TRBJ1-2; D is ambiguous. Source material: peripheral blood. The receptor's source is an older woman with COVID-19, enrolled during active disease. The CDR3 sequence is CAISESRGPGDGYTF. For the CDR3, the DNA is TGTGCCATCAGTGAGTCGAGAGGTCCTGGTGATGGCTACACCTTC.